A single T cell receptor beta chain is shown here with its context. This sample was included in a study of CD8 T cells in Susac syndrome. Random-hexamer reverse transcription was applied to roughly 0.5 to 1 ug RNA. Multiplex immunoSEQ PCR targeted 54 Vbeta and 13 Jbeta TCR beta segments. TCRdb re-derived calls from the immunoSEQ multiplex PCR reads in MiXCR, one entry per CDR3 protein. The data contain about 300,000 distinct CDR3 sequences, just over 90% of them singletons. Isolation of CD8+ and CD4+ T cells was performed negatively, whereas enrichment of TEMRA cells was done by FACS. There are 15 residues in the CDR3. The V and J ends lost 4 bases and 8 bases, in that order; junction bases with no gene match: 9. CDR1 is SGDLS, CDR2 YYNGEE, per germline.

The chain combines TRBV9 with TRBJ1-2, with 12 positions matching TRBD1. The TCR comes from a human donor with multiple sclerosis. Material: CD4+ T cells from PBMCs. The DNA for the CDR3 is TGTGCCAGCAGCCCAATCGTGGGACAGGGGGCGGGCTACACCTTC. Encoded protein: CASSPIVGQGAGYTF.